One and the same sample provided the 27 T cell receptor beta chains below, sequenced in a study of cytomegalovirus exposure and HLA in healthy donors (dated by TCRdb to about 2017). Receptors were amplified or captured by the immunoSEQ multiplex PCR assay. A mixture of 60 forward primers for TCR Vbeta segments and 13 reverse primers for TCR Jbeta segments was used in the multiplex PCR. In its TCRdb copy, this immuneACCESS table keeps in-frame sequences only and misses some clones. Where compared with another copy, unresolved V genes explain less than half of these, and the others have no known cause. The sample has over 70,000 clones on record, around 80% of them singletons. The ten most abundant clones make up under 3% of the sample. Sequenced input: PBMCs. The receptors were gathered from a man aged 50 to 59 in good health and CMV-seropositive.

This chain uses TRBV5-6 with TRBJ2-5, with 9 bases lining up with TRBD1. This CDR3 is built from 18 residues. Trimming cost V 1 base and J 0 bases; bases outside gene matches: 10. CDR1 SGHDT and CDR2 YYEEEE come from the germline V gene. CDR3 loop: CASSLPPNRGPYQETQYF. CDR3 in DNA: TGTGCCAGCAGCTTGCCTCCGAACAGGGGGCCCTACCAAGAGACCCAGTACTTC.

This clone was detected once. At one end the junction does not follow the germline gene, possibly because of a read error. V is TRBV7-7 and J is TRBJ2-3, with D tentatively TRBD2 (5 bases). The germline V gene encodes CDR1 SSHAT and CDR2 FNYEAQ (reference sequence). This CDR3 spans 16 amino acids. For the CDR3, the DNA is TGTGCTAGCAGCTTGGGGAGAGGCGATAGCACAGATACGCAGTATTTT. It codes for CASSLGRGDSTDTQYF. The complete variable domain, with remaining parts taken from reference TRBV7-7 and TRBJ2-3, reads GAGVSQSPRYKVTKRGQDVTLRCDPISSHATLYWYQQALGQGPEFLTYFNYEAQPDKSGLPSDRFSAERPEGSISTLTIQRTEQRDSAMYRCASSLGRGDSTDTQYFGPGTRLTVL.

This clone was seen just once. The CDR3 nucleotides read TGTGCCAGTAGTATGGGACTAGCTGCGGGGACCCAGTACTTC. Translated, it gives CASSMGLAAGTQYF. The chain uses TRBV19 and TRBJ2-5, with TRBD2 matching 9 bases. The CDR3 has 14 amino acids. From germline, CDR1 is LNHDA and CDR2 SQIVND (reference sequence). Trimming removed 3 bases from V and 7 bases from J; junction bases left unmatched: 6. The whole variable domain, remainder taken from reference TRBV19 and TRBJ2-5, is DGGITQSPKYLFRKEGQNVTLSCEQNLNHDAMYWYRQDPGQGLRLIYYSQIVNDFQKGDIAEGYSVSREKKESFPLTVTSAQKNPTAFYLCASSMGLAAGTQYFGPGTRLLVL.

This rearrangement joins TRBV5-1 to TRBJ2-7, with 10 bases identical to TRBD2. This CDR3 has 16 amino acids. The V gene's germline CDR1 is SGHRS and CDR2 YFSETQ. With V trimmed by 0 bases and J by 6 bases, 9 bases remained unmatched. The CDR3 DNA reads TGCGCCAGCAGCTTGGACGGGACTAGCGCTGAGACCGAGCAGTACTTC. Amino acid sequence: CASSLDGTSAETEQYF.

The chain uses TRBV21-1 and TRBJ2-7; the table assigns TRBD2, which was not confirmed against the DNA. TRBV21-1 counts as a pseudogene. This CDR3 region has 16 residues. CDR3 sequence reads: CASSKEREEENYEQYF. The CDR3 DNA follows: TGTGCCAGCAGCAAAGAGCGAGAAGAGGAGAATTACGAGCAGTACTTC.

The V call is TRBV5-4, the J call TRBJ1-1; 7 bases fit TRBD1. The CDR3 extends over 14 amino acids. V was pared by 4 bases and J by 3 bases, with 6 bases of the junction left unmatched. Germline assignment: CDR1 SGHNT and CDR2 YYREEE (reference sequence). The CDR3 DNA is TGTGCCAGCAGCCTCTCAGGGGGTGACACTGAAGCTTTCTTT. This codes for CASSLSGGDTEAFF.

The rearrangement uses TRBV30 and TRBJ2-7; TRBD1 aligns across 8 bases. The CDR3 has 14 residues. The V gene end was trimmed by 7 bases and the J gene end by 0 bases; junction bases not matched to a gene: 8. CDR1 is GTSNPN and CDR2 is SVGIG in the germline V gene (reference sequence). The CDR3 DNA follows: TGTGCCTCTGTCCGGACAGGGAACTCCTACGAGCAGTACTTC. Translation: CASVRTGNSYEQYF.

The chain joins TRBV7-2 to TRBJ1-1, with D perhaps TRBD1 (5 bases). The germline V and J ends were trimmed by 3 bases and 1 base, with 9 bases remaining between them. CDR1 is SGHTA, CDR2 FQGNSA, per germline. The CDR3 spans 14 residues. The CDR3 DNA follows: TGTGCCAGCAGCTTTGGCAGGGAGAACACTGAAGCTTTCTTT. The encoded protein is CASSFGRENTEAFF.

The chain is built from TRBV6-6 and TRBJ2-1; D might be TRBD2 (6 bases). The germline CDR1 and CDR2 sequences are MNHNY and SVGAGI (reference sequence). CDR3 length: 13 residues. Trimming shortened V by 7 bases and J by 2 bases, and 9 bases separated the two germline ends. CDR3 residues: CASTERAYNEQFF. CDR3 DNA: TGTGCCAGCACGGAGCGGGCCTACAATGAGCAGTTCTTC.

The chain has TRBV20-1 and TRBJ1-1; D gene ambiguous. CDR1 is DFQATT, CDR2 SNEGSKA, per germline (reference sequence). The V and J ends lost 5 bases and 5 bases respectively, with 6 bases between them. The CDR3 runs to 10 residues. The CDR3 reads CSALLTEAFF. DNA of the CDR3: TGCAGTGCTCTTTTAACTGAAGCTTTCTTT.

The chain joins TRBV30 to TRBJ1-3; no reliable D call. V gave up 3 bases and J gave up 0 bases, with 9 bases separating them. Germline V gives CDR1 GTSNPN, CDR2 SVGIG (reference sequence). This CDR3 has 14 amino acids. CDR3 in DNA: TGTGCCTGGAGAATCTCCTTCTCTGGAAACACCATATATTTT. Its protein product is CAWRISFSGNTIYF.

This sequence joins TRBV29-1 and TRBJ1-2; D is possibly TRBD1 (6 bases). CDR3 length: 13 amino acids. Trimming left V 2 bases short and J 8 bases short, with 15 bases between. Germline V gene data show CDR1 as SQVTM and CDR2 as ANQGSEA. CDR3 sequence (DNA): TGCAGCGTTGAACTGCAGGGGCCGAGGGGCTACACCTTC. This codes for CSVELQGPRGYTF. The whole variable domain, filled in from reference TRBV29-1 and TRBJ1-2, reads SAVISQKPSRDICQRGTSLTIQCQVDSQVTMMFWYRQQPGQSLTLIATANQGSEATYESGFVIDKFPISRPNLTFSTLTVSNMSPEDSSIYLCSVELQGPRGYTFGSGTRLTVV.

The V call is TRBV5-4, the J call TRBJ2-3; TRBD1 is a possible D gene (5 bases). From germline, CDR1 is SGHNT and CDR2 YYREEE (reference sequence). This CDR3 is built from 12 residues. V shed 1 base and J shed 9 bases, with 9 bases lying between them. CDR3 protein: CASSLWAGTQYF. The DNA for the CDR3 is TGTGCCAGCAGCTTGTGGGCAGGGACGCAGTATTTT. The full variable domain, rest sourced from reference TRBV5-4 and TRBJ2-3, is ETGVTQSPTHLIKTRGQQVTLRCSSQSGHNTVSWYQQALGQGPQFIFQYYREEENGRGNFPPRFSGLQFPNYSSELNVNALELDDSALYLCASSLWAGTQYFGPGTRLTVL.

The gene calls are TRBV7-9 and TRBJ1-2; D not certain. In germline, CDR1 is SEHNR, CDR2 FQNEAQ (reference sequence). Trimming pared 6 bases from V and 8 bases from J, leaving 13 bases between. The CDR3 has 12 residues. CDR3 in DNA: TGTGCCAGCAGTCTAGAGGGATCGGGCTACACCTTC. Residues: CASSLEGSGYTF.

The table lists this clone with a few counts. Relative to the germline gene, one junction end is altered; a read error may explain this. The chain has TRBV5-1 and TRBJ2-6; D is perhaps TRBD1 (5 bases). CDR1 is SGHRS and CDR2 is YFSETQ in the germline V gene. The CDR3 length is 17 residues. The CDR3 is CASSLAFQGAGANGLTF. The CDR3 DNA reads TGCGCCAGCAGCTTGGCCTTTCAAGGGGCTGGGGCCAACGGCCTGACTTTC.

CDR3 region: CASSQWTSGRTWKETQYF. CDR3 bases: TGCGCCAGCAGCCAATGGACTAGCGGGAGGACGTGGAAAGAGACCCAGTACTTC. The chain is built from TRBV4-1 and TRBJ2-5, with 14 bases fitting TRBD2. Germline CDR1 is MGHRA and CDR2 is YSYEKL. The V gene end was trimmed by 2 bases and the J gene end by 3 bases; junction bases not matched to a gene: 8. The CDR3 spans 18 residues.

The chain combines TRBV19 with TRBJ2-3, with a possible D match to TRBD2 (5 bases). Trimming stripped 2 bases from V and 6 bases from J, with 9 bases between. Germline-derived CDR1 and CDR2 are LNHDA and SQIVND (reference sequence). This CDR3 has 13 residues. The CDR3 bases are TGTGCCAGTAGTATATCTAGGAGGGATACGCAGTATTTT. Amino acids: CASSISRRDTQYF.

The V gene is TRBV30, the J gene TRBJ1-2, with TRBD1 as a possible D gene (6 bases). With 4 bases removed from V and 7 bases from J, the gap between germline ends came to 16 bases. Germline V gene sequence: CDR1 GTSNPN, CDR2 SVGIG (reference sequence). CDR3 size: 13 residues. CDR3 amino acids: CAWNPRGRIGYTF. CDR3 in DNA: TGTGCCTGGAACCCCAGGGGACGAATTGGCTACACCTTC.

This rearrangement joins TRBV5-4 to TRBJ2-7; 7 bases map to TRBD1. This CDR3 contains 14 residues. V dropped 1 base and J dropped 1; count of bases not matched to a gene: 2. CDR1 is SGHNT, CDR2 YYREEE, per germline (reference sequence). The chain's CDR3 is CASSLRTGSYEQYF. The CDR3 region has the DNA TGTGCCAGCAGCTTGAGGACAGGTTCCTACGAGCAGTACTTC.

The rearrangement links TRBV7-3 to TRBJ1-2; the D gene is possibly TRBD1 (5 bases). The CDR3 covers 13 residues. V was cut by 1 base and J by 7 bases, with 10 bases left in between. Germline CDR1 and CDR2: SGHTA and FQGTGA. The CDR3 bases are TGTGCCAGCAGCTTAATTTCAGGGTCTGGCTACACCTTC. This gives the protein CASSLISGSGYTF.

The J gene is TRBJ2-1, the V gene TRBV12-5; a possible D gene is TRBD2 (6 bases). The CDR3 is 13 amino acids. V lost 5 bases to trimming and J lost 2 bases, with 7 bases between them. The germline V gene has CDR1 LGHNT and CDR2 FRNRAP. The CDR3 DNA reads TGTGCTAGTGGTGAGCGGGCCTACAATGAGCAGTTCTTC. It encodes CASGERAYNEQFF.

By share, this clone ranks as large (0.1 to 1%). The genes are TRBV10-3 and TRBJ1-5; a possible D gene is TRBD1 (5 bases). This CDR3 is built from 12 residues. V lost 3 bases and J lost 6, with 6 bases in between. CDR1 is ENHRY, CDR2 SYGVKD, per germline. The CDR3 region is CAISDGGQPQHF. The CDR3 bases are TGTGCCATCAGTGACGGGGGTCAGCCCCAGCATTTT.

The DNA of the CDR3 is TGTGCCAGCTCACCTCGGGACAGCTCCTACGAGCAGTACTTC. This translates into CASSPRDSSYEQYF. The V and J genes are TRBV18 and TRBJ2-7; TRBD1 agrees at 7 bases. Germline CDR1 and CDR2: KGHSH and LQKENI. Trimming cost V 3 bases and J 0 bases; bases outside gene matches: 2. This CDR3 is 14 amino acids long.

This chain uses TRBV19 with TRBJ2-4; 14 positions match TRBD2. Losses at the gene ends were 6 bases for V and 8 bases for J; bases not matched to a gene: 3. Germline V lookup: CDR1 LNHDA, CDR2 SQIVND (reference sequence). The CDR3 runs 14 residues. The CDR3 loop reads CASSGTSGSYIQYF. The CDR3 nucleotides are TGTGCCAGTAGCGGGACTAGCGGGAGTTACATTCAGTACTTC.

The rearrangement links TRBV25-1 to TRBJ2-1, with 8 bases that match TRBD2. The J segment lost 12 bases and the V segment lost 2 bases, leaving 15 bases of the junction unmatched. Germline CDR1 is MGHDK and CDR2 is SYGVNS. This CDR3 has 16 residues. Written as DNA, the CDR3 is TGTGCCAGCAGTGAAGGTGGTGCCAGCGGGAGAGGACTGCAGTTCTTC. The encoded protein is CASSEGGASGRGLQFF.

A single count supports this clone. The rearrangement links TRBV18 to TRBJ2-1; the D gene is possibly TRBD1 (5 bases). The CDR3 extends over 15 amino acids. Trimming took 3 bases from V and 6 from J, leaving 15 bases between them. The germline CDR1 and CDR2 sequences are KGHSH and LQKENI. CDR3 in DNA: TGTGCCAGCTCACCGGACACCGGTTGGGGCAATGAGCAGTTCTTC. This sequence encodes CASSPDTGWGNEQFF.

The chain employs TRBV9 and TRBJ2-7; 14 nucleotides agree with TRBD2. Per germline, CDR1 SGDLS and CDR2 YYNGEE. Losses at the gene ends were 4 bases for V and 3 bases for J; bases not matched to a gene: 3. The CDR3 has 15 residues. The CDR3, as DNA: TGTGCCAGCAGCCCGGGGACTAGCGGGAGCTACGAGCAGTACTTC. Translated: CASSPGTSGSYEQYF.